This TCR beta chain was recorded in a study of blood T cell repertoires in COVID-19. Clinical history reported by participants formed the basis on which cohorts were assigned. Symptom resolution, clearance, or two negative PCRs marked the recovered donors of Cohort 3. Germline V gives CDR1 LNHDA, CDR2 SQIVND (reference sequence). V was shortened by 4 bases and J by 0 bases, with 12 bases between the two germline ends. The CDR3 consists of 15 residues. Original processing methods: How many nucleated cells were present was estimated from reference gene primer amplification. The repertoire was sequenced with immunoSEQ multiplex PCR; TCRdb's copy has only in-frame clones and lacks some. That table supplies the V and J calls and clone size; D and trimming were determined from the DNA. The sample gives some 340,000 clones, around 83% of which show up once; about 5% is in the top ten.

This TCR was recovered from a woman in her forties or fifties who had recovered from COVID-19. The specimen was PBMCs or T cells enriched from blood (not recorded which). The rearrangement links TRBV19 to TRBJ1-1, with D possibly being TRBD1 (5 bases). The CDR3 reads CASSKTVTLNTEAFF. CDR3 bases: TGTGCCAGTAGTAAGACAGTAACCTTGAACACTGAAGCTTTCTTT.